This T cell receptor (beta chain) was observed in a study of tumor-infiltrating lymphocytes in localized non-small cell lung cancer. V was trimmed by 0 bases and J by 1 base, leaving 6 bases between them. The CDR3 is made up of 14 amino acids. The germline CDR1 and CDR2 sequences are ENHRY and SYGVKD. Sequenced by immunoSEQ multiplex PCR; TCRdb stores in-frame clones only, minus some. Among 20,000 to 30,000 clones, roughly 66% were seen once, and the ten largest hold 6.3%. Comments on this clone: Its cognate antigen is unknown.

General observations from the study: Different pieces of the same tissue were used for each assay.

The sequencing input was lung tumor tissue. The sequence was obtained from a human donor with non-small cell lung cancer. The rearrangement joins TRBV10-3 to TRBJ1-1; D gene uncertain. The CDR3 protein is CAISESAGNTEAFF. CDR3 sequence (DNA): TGTGCCATCAGTGAGTCAGCTGGGAACACTGAAGCTTTCTTT.